Sequencing of this TCR beta chain was carried out in a study of shared clonotypes between healthy human individuals. Study summary: The cohort had two women and a few men, ages 18 to 49.

Study donors comprised healthy, HIV-negative adults devoid of recent acute infection or vaccination. CDR3 length: 17 residues. The V and J ends lost 6 bases and 3 bases, in that order; junction bases with no gene match: 16. CDR1 and CDR2 (germline): MDHEN, SYDVKM. Study results and limitations: Expectations were that clonotype sharing among donors would be affected by sequencing depth.

The authors ran the assay at deep level. Generated by immunoSEQ multiplex PCR, the TCRdb table keeps only in-frame clones and is missing some. Of fewer than 500,000 clones listed, about 79% are singletons. As concerns this clone: Its target is not known.

The clonotype comes from a woman between 40 and 55 years old in good health. Some clones in this sample may be carry-over from other donors' samples. Sequencing was done on a sample of PBMCs. The chain is built from TRBV28 and TRBJ2-7; 8 bases agree with TRBD2. This chain's CDR3 is CASRFDSGEHILYEQYF. DNA for the CDR3: TGTGCCAGCAGGTTTGATAGCGGGGAACATATTCTCTACGAGCAGTACTTC.